Below, 17 T cell receptor beta chains from the same sample are listed, as sequenced in a study of blood T cell repertoires in COVID-19 (dated by TCRdb to about 2020). The receptor library was made with the immunoSEQ multiplex PCR assay. TCRdb re-hosts the immuneACCESS table, in-frame sequences only. Its copies lack some clones; in the studies checked, an unresolved V gene accounts for under half of them, and the cause for the rest is not known. The sample table contains more than 200,000 clones; only one count was recorded for approximately 79% of them. In total, the top ten clones hold roughly 4% of the sample. Sample: peripheral blood. These receptors were collected from a woman in her 40s with active or convalescent COVID-19.

The V gene is TRBV6-6, the J gene TRBJ1-1, with 11 bases matching TRBD1. Looked up from germline, CDR1 is MNHNY and CDR2 is SVGAGI (reference sequence). J lost 11 bases, V lost 5 bases, and 10 bases had no gene match. CDR3 size: 14 residues. CDR3 amino acids: CASSQTGQGARAFF. For the CDR3, the DNA is TGTGCCAGCAGTCAGACCGGACAGGGGGCGCGGGCTTTCTTT.

The genes are TRBV30 and TRBJ1-4; D is unclear. The V gene's germline CDR1 is GTSNPN and CDR2 SVGIG (reference sequence). This CDR3 is built from 15 residues. Trimming removed 2 bases at V and 4 bases at J, with 14 bases between. In DNA, the CDR3 is TGTGCCTGGAGTCTGGCGGTCCCCTTTAATGAAAAACTGTTTTTT. Amino acid sequence: CAWSLAVPFNEKLFF.

This clone occurred a few times. The chain links TRBV12-3 or TRBV12-4 to TRBJ1-2, with 8 nucleotides matching TRBD1. J was trimmed by 4 bases and V by 8 bases; bases with no gene match: 6. The CDR3 covers 13 residues. Here the CDR3 reads CASGLTGGYGYTF. DNA of the CDR3: TGTGCCAGCGGCTTAACAGGGGGCTATGGCTACACCTTC.

CDR3 sequence: CAIGTATNEKLFF. CDR3 nucleotides: TGTGCCATCGGGACAGCTACTAATGAAAAACTGTTTTTT. The J gene is TRBJ1-4, the V gene TRBV10-3, with 7 bases aligning to TRBD1. Germline CDR1 reads ENHRY; CDR2 reads SYGVKD. Unmatched junction bases numbered 2, after V lost 8 bases and J lost 2 bases. This CDR3 spans 13 amino acids.

The J gene is TRBJ1-2, the V gene TRBV6-5; D is undetermined. CDR1 and CDR2 (germline): MNHEY, SVGAGI. The CDR3 has 16 amino acids. Deletions cut 0 bases from V and 0 bases from J, with 11 bases between. CDR3 DNA: TGTGCCAGCAGTTACTCGAGGGCAGCTCCTAACTATGGCTACACCTTC. The encoded protein is CASSYSRAAPNYGYTF.

This chain joins TRBV7-9 and TRBJ1-2; perhaps TRBD1 as D (6 bases). Deletions cut 5 bases from V and 4 bases from J, with 14 bases between. Per germline, CDR1 SEHNR and CDR2 FQNEAQ (reference sequence). This CDR3 has 14 amino acids. CDR3 in amino acids: CASSPEGVGYGYTF. The CDR3 DNA sequence: TGTGCCAGCAGCCCAGAGGGGGTGGGCTATGGCTACACCTTC.

In this sample, this clone turned up a few times. The chain links TRBV5-8 to TRBJ1-2, with TRBD1 matching 7 bases. Germline assignment: CDR1 SGHTS and CDR2 YDEGEE. With V trimmed by 1 base and J by 8 bases, 5 bases remained unmatched. This CDR3 contains 13 residues. The CDR3 loop reads CASSLLQGYGYTF. The CDR3 region has the DNA TGTGCCAGCAGCTTGCTACAGGGGTACGGCTACACCTTC.

The rearrangement uses TRBV28 and TRBJ1-2, with a weak D call TRBD1 (6 bases). The germline V gene has CDR1 MDHEN and CDR2 SYDVKM. Trimming removed 7 bases at V and 8 bases at J, with 14 bases between. The CDR3 runs 12 residues. CDR3 in DNA: TGTGCCAGCACCGGGGCGGGGGCCGGCTACACCTTC. Amino acids: CASTGAGAGYTF.

The chain combines TRBV29-1 with TRBJ1-2; D call uncertain. The CDR3 extends over 15 amino acids. Germline V gene sequence: CDR1 SQVTM, CDR2 ANQGSEA. V was shortened by 0 bases and J by 1 base, with 12 bases between the two germline ends. Here the CDR3 DNA reads TGCAGCGTTGAAGATCCCTTCCTACTTAACTATGGCTACACCTTC. Amino acid sequence: CSVEDPFLLNYGYTF.

The rearrangement links TRBV30 to TRBJ1-2; possible D gene TRBD1, 5 bases. The V gene's germline CDR1 is GTSNPN and CDR2 SVGIG (reference sequence). V lost 0 bases to trimming and J lost 11 bases, with 13 bases between them. This CDR3 comprises 12 residues. As DNA, the CDR3 is TGTGCCTGGAGTGTACAGGAGCCCCCGTACACCTTC. Amino acid sequence: CAWSVQEPPYTF.

CDR3: CASSPGPNTEAFF. CDR3 DNA sequence: TGTGCCAGCTCACCAGGGCCGAACACTGAAGCTTTCTTT. The chain joins TRBV18 to TRBJ1-1; D unclear. V gave up 2 bases and J gave up 1 base, with 5 bases separating them. The CDR3 runs to 13 residues. The germline V gene encodes CDR1 KGHSH and CDR2 LQKENI.

This clone was found many times. The chain recombines TRBV18 with TRBJ1-1, with D possibly matching TRBD1 (5 bases). V was pared by 6 bases and J by 6 bases, with 17 bases between. This CDR3 region has 14 residues. Germline V gene lookup returns CDR1 KGHSH and CDR2 LQKENI. The CDR3 region is CASSYDRRYPEAFF. The CDR3 DNA reads as TGTGCCAGCTCTTATGACAGAAGGTATCCTGAAGCTTTCTTT.

This clone was seen only once. This chain uses TRBV2 with TRBJ1-2; unclear D gene. Germline values: CDR1 SNHLY, CDR2 FYNNEI. V was shortened by 8 bases and J by 5 bases, with 15 bases between the two germline ends. The CDR3 loop spans 13 amino acids. CDR3 loop: CASEGLLRYGYTF. In DNA form, the CDR3 reads TGTGCCAGCGAAGGACTGCTGAGGTATGGCTACACCTTC.

V gene TRBV7-7 combines with J gene TRBJ1-3; D unresolved. Per the germline V gene, CDR1 is SSHAT and CDR2 is FNYEAQ (reference sequence). Trimming pared 2 bases from V and 2 bases from J, leaving 4 bases between. This CDR3 has 13 residues. CDR3 bases: TGTGCCAGCAGCTTATCCGCTGGAAACACCATATATTTT. Residues: CASSLSAGNTIYF. Supplemented by reference TRBV7-7 and TRBJ1-3, the full variable domain reads GAGVSQSPRYKVTKRGQDVTLRCDPISSHATLYWYQQALGQGPEFLTYFNYEAQPDKSGLPSDRFSAERPEGSISTLTIQRTEQRDSAMYRCASSLSAGNTIYFGEGSWLTVV.

The V and J genes are TRBV11-2 and TRBJ1-2; the D is unclear. CDR3 size: 14 residues. V shed 5 bases and J shed 4 bases, with 14 bases lying between them. Per the germline V gene, CDR1 is SGHAT and CDR2 is FQNNGV. The CDR3 loop is CASSPPRGSYGYTF. The DNA for the CDR3 is TGTGCCAGCAGCCCTCCCAGAGGAAGCTATGGCTACACCTTC.

This chain links TRBV24-1 with TRBJ2-3; D remains unclear. Between the trimmed V and J ends, which lost 9 bases and 0 bases, there was a span of 6 bases. The CDR3 is 12 amino acids. Looked up from germline, CDR1 is KGHDR and CDR2 is SFDVKD. The CDR3 nucleotides read TGTGCCACCTCATTGAGCACAGATACGCAGTATTTT. Translating it yields CATSLSTDTQYF.

The chain recombines TRBV4-1 with TRBJ2-1, with D perhaps TRBD2 (5 bases). Trimming shortened V by 1 base and J by 2 bases, and 9 bases separated the two germline ends. Germline V lookup: CDR1 MGHRA, CDR2 YSYEKL. This CDR3 comprises 15 residues. The CDR3 protein is CASSQGSGTYNEQFF. CDR3 nucleotides: TGCGCCAGCAGCCAAGGGTCCGGGACCTACAATGAGCAGTTCTTC.